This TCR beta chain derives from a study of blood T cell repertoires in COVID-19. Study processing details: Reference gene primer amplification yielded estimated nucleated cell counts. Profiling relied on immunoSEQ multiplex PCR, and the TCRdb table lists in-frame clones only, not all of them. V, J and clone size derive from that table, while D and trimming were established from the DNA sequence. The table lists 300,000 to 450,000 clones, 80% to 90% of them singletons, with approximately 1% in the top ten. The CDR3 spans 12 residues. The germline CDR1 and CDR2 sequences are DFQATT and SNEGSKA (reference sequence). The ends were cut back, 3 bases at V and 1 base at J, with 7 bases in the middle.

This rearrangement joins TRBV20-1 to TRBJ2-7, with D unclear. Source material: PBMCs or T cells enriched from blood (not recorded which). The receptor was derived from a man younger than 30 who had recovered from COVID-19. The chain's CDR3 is CSASANSYEQYF. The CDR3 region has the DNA TGCAGTGCTAGTGCCAATTCCTACGAGCAGTACTTC.